Listed below are T cell receptor beta chains from one sample, sequenced in a study of blood T cell repertoires in COVID-19. Using immunoSEQ multiplex PCR, the repertoire was profiled, and TCRdb retains in-frame clones only, with some absent. The table shows around 190,000 clones, with under 85% occurring only once. Sequences were obtained from peripheral blood. The receptor source for this set is a woman aged 70-85 years with COVID-19, enrolled during active disease. Each CDR3 is given with its conserved first and last residue. Fields, in order: V gene, clone size, D gene, J gene, CDR3 DNA, CDR3 protein. A D gene is named only where the DNA matches it firmly. Clone sizes are given selectively: once, few, many, or a class where the clone is expanded.

v_call: TRBV3-1/TRBV3-2; clone_size: -; d_call: -; j_call: TRBJ2-1; cdr3_nt: TGTGCCAGCAGCCAAGAGGGGAGCCAGTTCTTC; cdr3_aa: CASSQEGSQFF
v_call: TRBV6-5; clone_size: -; d_call: -; j_call: TRBJ1-2; cdr3_nt: TGTGCCAGCAGTATCCTAGGATCTGGCTACACCTTC; cdr3_aa: CASSILGSGYTF
v_call: TRBV28; clone_size: -; d_call: -; j_call: TRBJ2-2; cdr3_nt: TGTGCCAGCAGTACAGGGCCCGGGGAGCTGTTTTTT; cdr3_aa: CASSTGPGELFF
v_call: TRBV19; clone_size: -; d_call: -; j_call: TRBJ1-5; cdr3_nt: TGTGCCAGTAGTATGGATCGGGGATCGCCCCAGCATTTT; cdr3_aa: CASSMDRGSPQHF
v_call: TRBV3-1/TRBV3-2; clone_size: once; d_call: -; j_call: TRBJ1-3; cdr3_nt: TGTGCCAGCAGCCGGTACACGGGGTCTGGAAACACCATATATTTT; cdr3_aa: CASSRYTGSGNTIYF
v_call: TRBV27; clone_size: few; d_call: -; j_call: TRBJ2-7; cdr3_nt: TGTGCCAGCAGTGTTGCTGGAGCCTACGAGCAGTACTTC; cdr3_aa: CASSVAGAYEQYF
v_call: TRBV5-5; clone_size: -; d_call: TRBD1; j_call: TRBJ1-1; cdr3_nt: TGTGCCAGCAGCTTGGGCAGGGGGTCCACAAGTTGGGAAGCTTTCTTT; cdr3_aa: CASSLGRGSTSWEAFF
v_call: TRBV28; clone_size: -; d_call: -; j_call: TRBJ1-1; cdr3_nt: TGTGCCAGCCAGTGGGGGGGCAATGGGAACACTGAAGCTTTCTTT; cdr3_aa: CASQWGGNGNTEAFF
v_call: TRBV21-1; clone_size: -; d_call: -; j_call: TRBJ1-2; cdr3_nt: TGTGCCAGCAACCCGACAGGGACCTATGGCTACACCTTC; cdr3_aa: CASNPTGTYGYTF
v_call: TRBV12-3/TRBV12-4; clone_size: -; d_call: -; j_call: TRBJ1-1; cdr3_nt: TGTGCCAGCAGCCCCGAGGGAACTGAAGCTTTCTTT; cdr3_aa: CASSPEGTEAFF
v_call: TRBV29-1; clone_size: -; d_call: -; j_call: TRBJ2-1; cdr3_nt: TGCAGCGCCCCAGAGGCCTACAATGAGCAGTTCTTC; cdr3_aa: CSAPEAYNEQFF
v_call: TRBV4-1; clone_size: -; d_call: TRBD2; j_call: TRBJ2-7; cdr3_nt: TGCGCCAGCAGCCGGGAGTCGGGGGGACGCTCCTACGAGCAGTACTTC; cdr3_aa: CASSRESGGRSYEQYF
v_call: TRBV19; clone_size: -; d_call: -; j_call: TRBJ2-7; cdr3_nt: TGTGCCAGTAGTACTCCCCGGGGTAGTCGGAACGAGCAGTACTTC; cdr3_aa: CASSTPRGSRNEQYF
v_call: TRBV7-2; clone_size: once; d_call: TRBD1; j_call: TRBJ1-1; cdr3_nt: TGTGCCAGCAGCTCTAGACAGGGGGGTGAAGCTTTCTTT; cdr3_aa: CASSSRQGGEAFF
v_call: TRBV9; clone_size: -; d_call: -; j_call: TRBJ2-3; cdr3_nt: TGTGCCAGCAGCGAAGGGGGCACAGATACGCAGTATTTT; cdr3_aa: CASSEGGTDTQYF
v_call: TRBV5-1; clone_size: -; d_call: -; j_call: TRBJ2-1; cdr3_nt: TGCGCCAGCAGCCGTAGCGGCCACAATGAGCAGTTCTTC; cdr3_aa: CASSRSGHNEQFF
v_call: TRBV7-8; clone_size: -; d_call: TRBD1; j_call: TRBJ1-2; cdr3_nt: TGTGCCAGCAGCTCCCTGAGGCAGGGGGATTTTGGCTACACCTTC; cdr3_aa: CASSSLRQGDFGYTF
v_call: TRBV9; clone_size: once; d_call: TRBD2; j_call: TRBJ2-5; cdr3_nt: TGTGCCAGCAGCGTCTTGCCCCTTGCGGGAGAAGAGACCCAGTACTTC; cdr3_aa: CASSVLPLAGEETQYF
v_call: TRBV11-3; clone_size: -; d_call: TRBD1; j_call: TRBJ2-1; cdr3_nt: TGTGCCAGCAGCCGACGGACAGGGGTGGATGAGCAGTTCTTC; cdr3_aa: CASSRRTGVDEQFF
v_call: TRBV18; clone_size: -; d_call: -; j_call: TRBJ1-4; cdr3_nt: TGTGCCAGCTCACTTCGAGACAGTGAAAAACTGTTTTTT; cdr3_aa: CASSLRDSEKLFF
v_call: TRBV28; clone_size: -; d_call: -; j_call: TRBJ1-1; cdr3_nt: TGTGCCAGCATTCCCGGGTGGGGCCCCTTCACTGAAGCTTTCTTT; cdr3_aa: CASIPGWGPFTEAFF
v_call: TRBV9; clone_size: once; d_call: TRBD2; j_call: TRBJ2-7; cdr3_nt: TGTGCCAGCAGCCGCGGGGGTTCCGCCTACGAGCAGTACTTC; cdr3_aa: CASSRGGSAYEQYF
v_call: TRBV19; clone_size: once; d_call: TRBD1; j_call: TRBJ2-5; cdr3_nt: TGTGCCAGTAGTATCTCCGGGACAGGACGAGAGACCCAGTACTTC; cdr3_aa: CASSISGTGRETQYF
v_call: TRBV30; clone_size: once; d_call: -; j_call: TRBJ2-5; cdr3_nt: TGTGCCTGGACAGAATTTCAAGAGACCCAGTACTTC; cdr3_aa: CAWTEFQETQYF
v_call: TRBV10-2; clone_size: -; d_call: TRBD2; j_call: TRBJ2-1; cdr3_nt: TGCGCCAGCAGTGGAGCGGGGCTATACAATGAGCAGTTCTTC; cdr3_aa: CASSGAGLYNEQFF
v_call: TRBV28; clone_size: -; d_call: TRBD1; j_call: TRBJ2-5; cdr3_nt: TGTGCCAGCAGGCGGACAGGGGGTAGAGAGACCCAGTACTTC; cdr3_aa: CASRRTGGRETQYF
v_call: TRBV28; clone_size: -; d_call: TRBD1; j_call: TRBJ2-7; cdr3_nt: TGTGCCAGCAGTTTGGCCGGGACAGGGCGGCCCGAGCAGTACTTC; cdr3_aa: CASSLAGTGRPEQYF
v_call: TRBV7-2; clone_size: -; d_call: TRBD2; j_call: TRBJ2-5; cdr3_nt: TGTGCCAGCACCACCACTAGCGGGATGGAGACCCAGTACTTC; cdr3_aa: CASTTTSGMETQYF
v_call: TRBV5-1; clone_size: -; d_call: -; j_call: TRBJ2-7; cdr3_nt: TGCGCCAGCAGCCAAAGGACAAGGCCTGGCGAGCAGTACTTC; cdr3_aa: CASSQRTRPGEQYF
v_call: TRBV10-3; clone_size: -; d_call: -; j_call: TRBJ2-7; cdr3_nt: TGTGCCACCTCCGGCCCAGGGGACTCCTACGAGCAGTACTTC; cdr3_aa: CATSGPGDSYEQYF
v_call: TRBV12-3/TRBV12-4; clone_size: once; d_call: -; j_call: TRBJ2-2; cdr3_nt: TGTGCTAGTCCCAGGGAACGGACCGGGGAGCTGTTTTTT; cdr3_aa: CASPRERTGELFF
v_call: TRBV6-5; clone_size: -; d_call: -; j_call: TRBJ1-5; cdr3_nt: TGTGCCACCCGCGGGAAGGCGTTCAAACAGCCCCAGCATTTT; cdr3_aa: CATRGKAFKQPQHF
v_call: TRBV5-1; clone_size: -; d_call: TRBD2; j_call: TRBJ2-1; cdr3_nt: TGCGCCAGCAGCCAAAAACCCGAAGGACTAGCAAGGAATGAGCAGTTCTTC; cdr3_aa: CASSQKPEGLARNEQFF
v_call: TRBV28; clone_size: -; d_call: TRBD1; j_call: TRBJ2-1; cdr3_nt: TGTGCCAGCAGTCGTGACAGGGGAAGGCGCAATGAGCAGTTCTTC; cdr3_aa: CASSRDRGRRNEQFF
v_call: TRBV5-6; clone_size: few; d_call: TRBD1; j_call: TRBJ1-2; cdr3_nt: TGTGCCAGCAGCTTGGGGACAGGGAAGTATGGCTACACCTTC; cdr3_aa: CASSLGTGKYGYTF
v_call: TRBV28; clone_size: -; d_call: TRBD2; j_call: TRBJ2-7; cdr3_nt: TGTGCCAGCAGTTCTCCGATTAGCGGGATCTACGAGCAGTACTTC; cdr3_aa: CASSSPISGIYEQYF
v_call: TRBV28; clone_size: -; d_call: -; j_call: TRBJ2-3; cdr3_nt: TGTGCCAGCAGTTTGGAAGGCGGGATCATTCCCTATACGCAGTATTTT; cdr3_aa: CASSLEGGIIPYTQYF
v_call: TRBV5-1; clone_size: -; d_call: TRBD1; j_call: TRBJ2-5; cdr3_nt: TGCGCCAGCAGTCAGGGGGCCCTAAACGAAGAGACCCAGTACTTC; cdr3_aa: CASSQGALNEETQYF
v_call: TRBV6-5; clone_size: few; d_call: -; j_call: TRBJ2-3; cdr3_nt: TGTGCCAGCAGTCAGGGGACAACAGATACGCAGTATTTT; cdr3_aa: CASSQGTTDTQYF
v_call: TRBV13; clone_size: -; d_call: TRBD2; j_call: TRBJ2-1; cdr3_nt: TGTGCCAGCAGCTCACTAGCGGGAGATTCCTACAATGAGCAGTTCTTC; cdr3_aa: CASSSLAGDSYNEQFF
v_call: TRBV27; clone_size: many; d_call: TRBD1; j_call: TRBJ2-5; cdr3_nt: TGTGCCAGCGGGGCAGGGGGCCCGGAGACCCAGTACTTC; cdr3_aa: CASGAGGPETQYF
v_call: TRBV28; clone_size: few; d_call: TRBD1; j_call: TRBJ1-1; cdr3_nt: TGTGCCAGCAGTTTATTAGGACAGGGAATACCTGAAGCTTTCTTT; cdr3_aa: CASSLLGQGIPEAFF
v_call: TRBV27; clone_size: -; d_call: -; j_call: TRBJ1-1; cdr3_nt: TGTGCCAGCAGTTTATGGGGGGGAGCAACTTTCTTT; cdr3_aa: CASSLWGGATFF
v_call: TRBV2; clone_size: -; d_call: -; j_call: TRBJ2-3; cdr3_nt: TGTGCCAGCAGTGTAGCAGATACGCAGTATTTT; cdr3_aa: CASSVADTQYF
v_call: TRBV7-8; clone_size: few; d_call: TRBD2; j_call: TRBJ2-6; cdr3_nt: TGTGCCAGCAGCTTAGTCCGGACTAGCGGGATATCTGGGGCCAACGTCCTGACTTTC; cdr3_aa: CASSLVRTSGISGANVLTF
v_call: TRBV5-1; clone_size: -; d_call: TRBD2; j_call: TRBJ2-3; cdr3_nt: TGCGCCAGCAGCTTGGCCTTAGCGGGAGAAACAGATACGCAGTATTTT; cdr3_aa: CASSLALAGETDTQYF
v_call: TRBV5-1; clone_size: few; d_call: -; j_call: TRBJ1-2; cdr3_nt: TGCGCCAGCAGCCCGAGACGGGAATCCTATGGCTACACCTTC; cdr3_aa: CASSPRRESYGYTF
v_call: TRBV29-1; clone_size: -; d_call: -; j_call: TRBJ2-5; cdr3_nt: TGCAGCCTAAGGCCCGGAGGGAAAGAGACCCAGTACTTC; cdr3_aa: CSLRPGGKETQYF
v_call: TRBV5-1; clone_size: -; d_call: -; j_call: TRBJ1-2; cdr3_nt: TGCGCCAGCAGCTTTCGGGGTGTAGAAGGCTATGGCTACACCTTC; cdr3_aa: CASSFRGVEGYGYTF
v_call: TRBV19; clone_size: -; d_call: -; j_call: TRBJ2-3; cdr3_nt: TGTGCCAGTAGCCCCATGGGCAGCACAGATACGCAGTATTTT; cdr3_aa: CASSPMGSTDTQYF
v_call: TRBV2; clone_size: -; d_call: -; j_call: TRBJ2-7; cdr3_nt: TGTGCCAGCATGACAGAATACGAGCAGTACTTC; cdr3_aa: CASMTEYEQYF
v_call: TRBV2; clone_size: -; d_call: TRBD2; j_call: TRBJ2-4; cdr3_nt: TGTGCCAGCGGACTAGAAGCCAAAAACATTCAGTACTTC; cdr3_aa: CASGLEAKNIQYF